The present TCR beta chain was sequenced within a study of memory CD4+ T cells and cytomegalovirus serostatus. Whole-study context: Donors were healthy Belgian adults, some 10 CMV seropositive and fewer than 30 seronegative.

Germline V gives CDR1 MNHEY, CDR2 SMNVEV (reference sequence). Trimming removed 8 bases from V and 6 bases from J; junction bases left unmatched: 12. This CDR3 is built from 14 residues. Sequencing was performed with immunoSEQ multiplex PCR; in TCRdb, only in-frame clones are kept and a portion is missing. The sample carries about 82,000 clones, more than 70% recorded once. The sort gate was single viable CD3+CD4+CD8-CD45RO+ cells for memory CD4+ T cells. J is TRBJ1-2 and V is TRBV27; the match to TRBD1 covers 7 bases. Input material: memory CD4+ T cells from blood. The clonotype originates from an adult in good health and CMV-seronegative. This CDR3 reads CASGYRGGRNGYTF. CDR3 DNA sequence: TGTGCCAGCGGGTACAGGGGTGGAAGGAATGGCTACACCTTC.